The entry that follows covers one T cell receptor (beta chain) sequence. The target antigen is unknown. From germline, CDR1 is SGHTA and CDR2 FQGNSA. This CDR3 region has 14 residues. V lost 2 bases, J lost 5 bases, and 9 bases lay in between. The assay was run at deep level. Ten immunoSEQ deep assay plates were used to sequence unsorted PBMC DNA. Generated by immunoSEQ multiplex PCR, the TCRdb table keeps only in-frame clones and is missing some. The data contain more than 450,000 clones, around 74% of them singletons. The data are from a study of shared clonotypes between healthy human individuals. Study-wide context: Aged 18 to 49, the donors were a couple of women and a few men. Study results and limitations: Since donors were few, the genetic and exposure-history diversity represented was limited.

The origin of this receptor is a woman aged 40 to 50 in good health. Some clones in this sample may be carry-over from other donors' samples. Material: PBMCs. This chain uses TRBV7-2 with TRBJ2-2, with D unclear. The CDR3 nucleotides are TGTGCCAGCAGCTTACCTGGTAGGACCGGGGAGCTGTTTTTT. It codes for CASSLPGRTGELFF.